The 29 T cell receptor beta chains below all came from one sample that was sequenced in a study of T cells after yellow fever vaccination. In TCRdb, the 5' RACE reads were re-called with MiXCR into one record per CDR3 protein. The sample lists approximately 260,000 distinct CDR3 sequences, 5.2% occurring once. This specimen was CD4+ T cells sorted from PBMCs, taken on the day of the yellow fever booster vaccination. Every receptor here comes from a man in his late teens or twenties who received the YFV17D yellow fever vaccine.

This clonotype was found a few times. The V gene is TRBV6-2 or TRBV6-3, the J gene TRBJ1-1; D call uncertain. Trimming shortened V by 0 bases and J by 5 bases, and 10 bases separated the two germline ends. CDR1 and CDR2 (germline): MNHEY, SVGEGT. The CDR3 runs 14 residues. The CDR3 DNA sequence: TGTGCCAGCAGTTACTCGAATTGGGGTACTGAAGCTTTCTTT. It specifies CASSYSNWGTEAFF.

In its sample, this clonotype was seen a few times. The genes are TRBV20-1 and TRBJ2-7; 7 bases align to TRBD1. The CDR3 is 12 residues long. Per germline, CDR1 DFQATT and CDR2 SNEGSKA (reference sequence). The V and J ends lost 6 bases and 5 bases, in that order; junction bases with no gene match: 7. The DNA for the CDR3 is TGCAGTGCCAGACAGGGCTTCGACGAGCAGTACGTC. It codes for CSARQGFDEQYV.

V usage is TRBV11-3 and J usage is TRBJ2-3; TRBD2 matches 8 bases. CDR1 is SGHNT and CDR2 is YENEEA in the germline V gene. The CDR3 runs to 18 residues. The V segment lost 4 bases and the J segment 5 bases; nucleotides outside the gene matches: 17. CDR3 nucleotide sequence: TGTGCCAGCAGCTCGCGGCCCCTGGCTAGCGGGTCCGGAGATACGCAGTATTTT. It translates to CASSSRPLASGSGDTQYF.

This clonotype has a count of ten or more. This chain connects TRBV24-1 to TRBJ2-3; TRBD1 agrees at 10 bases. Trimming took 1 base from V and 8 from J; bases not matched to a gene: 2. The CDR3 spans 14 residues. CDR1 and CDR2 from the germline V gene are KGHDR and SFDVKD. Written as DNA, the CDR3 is TGTGCCACCAGTGATTTTCGGGACAGGGGTACGCAGTATTTT. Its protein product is CATSDFRDRGTQYF.

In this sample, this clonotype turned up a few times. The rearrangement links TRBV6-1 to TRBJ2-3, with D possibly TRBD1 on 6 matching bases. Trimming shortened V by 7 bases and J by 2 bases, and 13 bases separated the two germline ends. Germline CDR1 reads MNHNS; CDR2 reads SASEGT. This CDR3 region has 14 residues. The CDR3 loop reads CASTTGIPTDTQYF. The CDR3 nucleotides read TGTGCCAGCACCACAGGGATACCCACAGATACGCAGTATTTT.

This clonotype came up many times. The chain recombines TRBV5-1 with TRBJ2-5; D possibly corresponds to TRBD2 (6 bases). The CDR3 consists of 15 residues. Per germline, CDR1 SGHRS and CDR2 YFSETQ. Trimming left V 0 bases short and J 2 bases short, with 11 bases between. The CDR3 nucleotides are TGCGCCAGCAGCTTGGGGGGGACTCGTCAAGAGACCCAGTACTTC. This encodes CASSLGGTRQETQYF.

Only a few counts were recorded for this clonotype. CDR3 loop: CASSVRVVGELFF. The CDR3 DNA reads TGTGCCAGTAGCGTAAGGGTGGTCGGGGAGCTGTTTTTT. The chain employs TRBV19 and TRBJ2-2; D gene uncertain. This CDR3 contains 13 residues. V lost 6 bases to trimming and J lost 7 bases, with 12 bases between them. The germline V gene has CDR1 LNHDA and CDR2 SQIVND (reference sequence).

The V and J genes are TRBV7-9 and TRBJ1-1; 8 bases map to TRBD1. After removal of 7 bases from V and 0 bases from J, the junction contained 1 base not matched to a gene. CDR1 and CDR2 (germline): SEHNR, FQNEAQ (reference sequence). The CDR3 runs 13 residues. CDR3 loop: CASTGQVNTEAFF. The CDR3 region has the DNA TGTGCCAGCACGGGACAGGTGAACACTGAAGCTTTCTTT.

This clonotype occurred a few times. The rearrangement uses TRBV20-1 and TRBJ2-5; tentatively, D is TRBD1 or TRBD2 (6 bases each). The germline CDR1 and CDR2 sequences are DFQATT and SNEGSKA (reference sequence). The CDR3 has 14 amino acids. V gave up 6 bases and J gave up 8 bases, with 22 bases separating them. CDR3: CSAGAGGGVNTQYF. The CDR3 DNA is TGCAGTGCGGGGGCCGGGGGAGGCGTCAACACCCAGTACTTC.

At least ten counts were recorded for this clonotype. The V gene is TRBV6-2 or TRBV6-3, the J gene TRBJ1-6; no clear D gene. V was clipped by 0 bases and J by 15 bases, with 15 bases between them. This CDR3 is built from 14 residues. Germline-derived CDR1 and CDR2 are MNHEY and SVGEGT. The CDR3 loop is CASSYSIDWILLHF. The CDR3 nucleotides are TGTGCCAGCAGTTACTCCATTGACTGGATCCTCCTCCACTTT.

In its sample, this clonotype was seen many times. The CDR3 region is CASSQTVGGLERSYGYTF. DNA of the CDR3: TGTGCCAGCAGCCAGACCGTCGGGGGTCTCGAGAGGTCCTATGGCTACACCTTC. The chain combines TRBV4-2 with TRBJ1-2, with D possibly being TRBD1 (5 bases). The germline V gene has CDR1 LGHNA and CDR2 YNFKEQ. V was clipped by 3 bases and J by 4 bases, with 24 bases between them. The CDR3 totals 18 residues.

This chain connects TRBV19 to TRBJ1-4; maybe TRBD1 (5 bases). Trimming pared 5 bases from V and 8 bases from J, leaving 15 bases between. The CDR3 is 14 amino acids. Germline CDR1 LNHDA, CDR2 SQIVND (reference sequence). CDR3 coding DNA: TGTGCCAGTAGTTACGGACACTGGGTGGAAAAACTGTTTTTT. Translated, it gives CASSYGHWVEKLFF.

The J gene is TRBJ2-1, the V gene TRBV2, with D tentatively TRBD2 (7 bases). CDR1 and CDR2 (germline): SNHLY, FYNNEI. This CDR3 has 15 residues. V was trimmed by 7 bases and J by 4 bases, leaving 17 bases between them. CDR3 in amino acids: CASTARGARYNEQFF. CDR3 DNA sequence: TGTGCCAGCACTGCTCGGGGGGCAAGGTACAATGAGCAGTTCTTC. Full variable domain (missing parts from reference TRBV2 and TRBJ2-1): EPEVTQTPSHQVTQMGQEVILRCVPISNHLYFYWYRQILGQKVEFLVSFYNNEISEKSEIFDDQFSVERPDGSNFTLKIRSTKLEDSAMYFCASTARGARYNEQFFGPGTRLTVL.

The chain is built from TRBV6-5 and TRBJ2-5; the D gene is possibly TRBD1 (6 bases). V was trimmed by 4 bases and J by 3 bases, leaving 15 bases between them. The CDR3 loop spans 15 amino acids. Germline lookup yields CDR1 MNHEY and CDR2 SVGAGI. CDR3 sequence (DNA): TGTGCCAGCAGTTCCTGGGACACGGGAAAAGAGACCCAGTACTTC. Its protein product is CASSSWDTGKETQYF.

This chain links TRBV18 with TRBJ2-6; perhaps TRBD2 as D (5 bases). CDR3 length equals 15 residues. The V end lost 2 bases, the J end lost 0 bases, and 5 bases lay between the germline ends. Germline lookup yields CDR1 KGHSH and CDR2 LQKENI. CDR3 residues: CASSPGSSGANVLTF. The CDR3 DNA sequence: TGTGCCAGCTCACCAGGGAGCTCTGGGGCCAACGTCCTGACTTTC.

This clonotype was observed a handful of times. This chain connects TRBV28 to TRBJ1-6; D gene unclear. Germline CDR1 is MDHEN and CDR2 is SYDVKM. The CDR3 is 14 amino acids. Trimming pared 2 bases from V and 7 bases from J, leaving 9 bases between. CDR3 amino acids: CASSLHSLNSPLHF. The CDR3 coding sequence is TGTGCCAGCAGTTTACACAGTCTCAATTCACCCCTCCACTTT. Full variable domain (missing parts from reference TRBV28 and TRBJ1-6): DVKVTQSSRYLVKRTGEKVFLECVQDMDHENMFWYRQDPGLGLRLIYFSYDVKMKEKGDIPEGYSVSREKKERFSLILESASTNQTSMYLCASSLHSLNSPLHFGNGTRLTVT.

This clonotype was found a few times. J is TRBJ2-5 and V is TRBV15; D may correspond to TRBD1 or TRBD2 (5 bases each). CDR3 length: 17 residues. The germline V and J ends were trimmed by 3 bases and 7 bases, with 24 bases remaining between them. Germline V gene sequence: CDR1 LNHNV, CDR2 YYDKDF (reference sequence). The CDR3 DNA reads TGTGCCACCAGCAGGGAAAGGGACGTCACCCTCACGTGGACCCAGTACTTC. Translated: CATSRERDVTLTWTQYF.

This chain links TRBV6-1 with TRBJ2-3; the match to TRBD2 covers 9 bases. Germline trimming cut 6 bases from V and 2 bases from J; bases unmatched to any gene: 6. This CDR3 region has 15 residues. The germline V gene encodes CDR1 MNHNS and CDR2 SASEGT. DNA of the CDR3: TGTGCCAGCAGCCGAGCGGGGGGAATCACAGATACGCAGTATTTT. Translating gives CASSRAGGITDTQYF.

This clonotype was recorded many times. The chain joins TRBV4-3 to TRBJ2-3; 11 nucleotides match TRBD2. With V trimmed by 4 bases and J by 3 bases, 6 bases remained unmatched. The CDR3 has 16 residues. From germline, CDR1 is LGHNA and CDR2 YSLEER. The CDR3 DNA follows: TGCGCCAGCAGCCCAGCGACTAGCGGGGTAACAGATACGCAGTATTTT. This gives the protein CASSPATSGVTDTQYF.

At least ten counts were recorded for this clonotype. Written as DNA, the CDR3 is TGTGCCAGCAGGGGTGTTGGGAATCAGCCCCAGCATTTT. It yields the protein CASRGVGNQPQHF. This chain joins TRBV27 and TRBJ1-5; D gene uncertain. Trimming stripped 6 bases from V and 4 bases from J, with 10 bases between. Germline V gene data show CDR1 as MNHEY and CDR2 as SMNVEV (reference sequence). The CDR3 has 13 amino acids.

CDR3 residues: CASSSAGGDAFF. DNA for the CDR3: TGTGCCAGCAGCTCGGCGGGAGGGGACGCTTTCTTT. This chain connects TRBV7-9 to TRBJ1-1; D may be TRBD1 (5 bases). The CDR3 is 12 amino acids. Trimming stripped 4 bases from V and 11 bases from J, with 14 bases between. Germline CDR1 reads SEHNR; CDR2 reads FQNEAQ (reference sequence).

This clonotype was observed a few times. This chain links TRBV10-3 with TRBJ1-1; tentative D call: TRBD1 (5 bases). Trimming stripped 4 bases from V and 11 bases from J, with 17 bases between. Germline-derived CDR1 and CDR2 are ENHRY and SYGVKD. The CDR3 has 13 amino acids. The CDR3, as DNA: TGTGCCATCAGTGCCCAAGGGGAGAGGGAGGCTTTCTTT. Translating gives CAISAQGEREAFF.

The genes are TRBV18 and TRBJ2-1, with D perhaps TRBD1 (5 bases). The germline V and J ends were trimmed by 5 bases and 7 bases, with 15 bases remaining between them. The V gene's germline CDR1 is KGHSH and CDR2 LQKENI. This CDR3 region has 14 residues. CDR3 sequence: CASSIQGNGNEQFF. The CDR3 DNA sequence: TGTGCCAGCTCAATCCAGGGTAACGGGAATGAGCAGTTCTTC.

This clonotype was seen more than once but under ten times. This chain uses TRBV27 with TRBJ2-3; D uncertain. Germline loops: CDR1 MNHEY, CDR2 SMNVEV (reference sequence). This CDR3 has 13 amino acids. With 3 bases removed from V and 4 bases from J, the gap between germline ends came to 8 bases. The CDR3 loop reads CASSFKGPDTQYF. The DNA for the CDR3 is TGTGCCAGCAGTTTTAAGGGTCCAGATACGCAGTATTTT.

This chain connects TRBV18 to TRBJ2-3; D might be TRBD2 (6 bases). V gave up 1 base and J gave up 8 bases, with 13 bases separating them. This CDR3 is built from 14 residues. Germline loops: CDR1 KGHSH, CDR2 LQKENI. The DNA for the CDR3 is TGTGCCAGCTCACCACAGGGGACTCAGCTTACGCAGTATTTT. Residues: CASSPQGTQLTQYF.

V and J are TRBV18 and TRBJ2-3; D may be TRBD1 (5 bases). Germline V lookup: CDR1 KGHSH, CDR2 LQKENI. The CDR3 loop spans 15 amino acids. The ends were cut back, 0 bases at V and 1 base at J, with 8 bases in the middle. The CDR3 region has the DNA TGTGCCAGCTCACCACCGCAGGGTGGCACAGATACGCAGTATTTT. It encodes CASSPPQGGTDTQYF.

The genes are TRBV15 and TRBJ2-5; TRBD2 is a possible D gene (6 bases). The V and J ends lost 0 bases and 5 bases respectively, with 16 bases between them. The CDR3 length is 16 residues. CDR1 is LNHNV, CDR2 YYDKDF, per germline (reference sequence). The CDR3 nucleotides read TGTGCCACCAGCAGAGATTTATCCAATCGGGAGGAGACCCAGTACTTC. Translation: CATSRDLSNREETQYF.

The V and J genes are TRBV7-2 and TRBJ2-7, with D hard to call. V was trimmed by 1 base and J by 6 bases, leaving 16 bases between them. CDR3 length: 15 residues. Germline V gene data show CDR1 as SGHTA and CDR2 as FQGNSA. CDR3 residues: CASSLGPILGPEQYF. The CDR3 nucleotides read TGTGCCAGCAGCTTAGGTCCCATTTTGGGCCCCGAGCAGTACTTC.

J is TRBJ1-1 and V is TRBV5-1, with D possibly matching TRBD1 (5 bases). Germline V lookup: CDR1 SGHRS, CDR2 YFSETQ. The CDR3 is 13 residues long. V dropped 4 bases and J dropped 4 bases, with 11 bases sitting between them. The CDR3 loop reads CASSVQGATEAFF. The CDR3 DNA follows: TGCGCCAGCAGCGTCCAGGGTGCCACTGAAGCTTTCTTT.